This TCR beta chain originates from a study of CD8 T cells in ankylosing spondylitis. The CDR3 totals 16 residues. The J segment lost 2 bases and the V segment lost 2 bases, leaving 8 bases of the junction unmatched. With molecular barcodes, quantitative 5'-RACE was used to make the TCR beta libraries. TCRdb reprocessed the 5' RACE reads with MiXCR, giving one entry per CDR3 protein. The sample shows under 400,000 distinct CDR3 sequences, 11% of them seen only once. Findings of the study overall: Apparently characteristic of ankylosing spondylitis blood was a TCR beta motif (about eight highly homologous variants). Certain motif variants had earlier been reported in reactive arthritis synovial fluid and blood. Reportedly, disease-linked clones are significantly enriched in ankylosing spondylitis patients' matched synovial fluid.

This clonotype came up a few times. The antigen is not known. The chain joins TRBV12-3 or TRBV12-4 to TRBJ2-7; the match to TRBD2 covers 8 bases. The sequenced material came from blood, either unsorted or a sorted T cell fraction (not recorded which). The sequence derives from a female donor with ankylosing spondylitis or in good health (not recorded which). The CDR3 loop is CASSLTLTSEAYEQYF. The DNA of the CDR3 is TGTGCCAGCAGTTTAACCTTGACTAGCGAGGCCTACGAGCAGTACTTC.